Following are 20 T cell receptor beta chains from one sample sequenced in a study of blood T cell repertoires in COVID-19. Sequencing used immunoSEQ multiplex PCR; TCRdb keeps in-frame clones, though not all of them. The data show about 480,000 clones, roughly 88% seen once. Specimen: PBMCs or T cells enriched from blood (not recorded which). These receptors all stem from a woman aged 35 to 49 who had recovered from COVID-19.

The rearrangement joins TRBV19 to TRBJ1-1, with TRBD1 matching over 7 bases. The CDR3 loop spans 16 amino acids. CDR1 is LNHDA, CDR2 SQIVND, per germline (reference sequence). J lost 1 base, V lost 7 bases, and 12 bases had no gene match. CDR3 sequence: CASIPLHRGRNTEAFF. The CDR3 DNA sequence: TGTGCCAGTATTCCCTTGCACAGGGGCCGGAACACTGAAGCTTTCTTT.

The V and J genes are TRBV9 and TRBJ2-3; D uncertain. CDR1 is SGDLS and CDR2 is YYNGEE in the germline V gene. V was clipped by 3 bases and J by 0 bases, with 8 bases between them. The CDR3 runs to 14 residues. In DNA, the CDR3 is TGTGCCAGCAGCGCAGCAGCGAGCACAGATACGCAGTATTTT. This sequence encodes CASSAAASTDTQYF.

The V gene is TRBV7-8, the J gene TRBJ2-5; 7 nucleotides line up with TRBD1. This CDR3 is 15 amino acids long. The V segment lost 2 bases and the J segment 5 bases; nucleotides outside the gene matches: 8. Germline V CDR1 and CDR2: SGHVS, FQNEAQ. The CDR3 region has the DNA TGTGCCAGCAGCTTATTCCCTAGCAGGGGGGAGACCCAGTACTTC. It yields the protein CASSLFPSRGETQYF.

This clone was observed once. V usage is TRBV11-2 and J usage is TRBJ1-1; 12 bases are shared with TRBD1. The CDR3 runs to 17 residues. In germline, CDR1 is SGHAT, CDR2 FQNNGV. The ends lost 1 base at V and 10 bases at J; junction bases unmatched: 13. CDR3: CASSLGVGGQGARGAFF. The CDR3 region has the DNA TGTGCCAGCAGCTTAGGCGTGGGGGGACAGGGGGCCAGGGGAGCTTTCTTT.

This chain connects TRBV4-1 to TRBJ2-5; the D is unclear. Between the trimmed V and J ends, which lost 0 bases and 5 bases, there was a span of 19 bases. Germline lookup yields CDR1 MGHRA and CDR2 YSYEKL. The CDR3 runs 17 residues. CDR3 residues: CASSQDPLLSTEETQYF. The CDR3 DNA reads as TGCGCCAGCAGCCAAGATCCCCTTCTCTCGACGGAGGAGACCCAGTACTTC.

The rearrangement links TRBV28 to TRBJ1-5, with 8 bases lining up with TRBD1. With 3 bases clipped from V and 6 bases from J, the junction kept 10 bases outside the gene matches. Germline CDR1 MDHEN, CDR2 SYDVKM. The CDR3 is 16 residues long. The CDR3: CASSLGRGHGSQPQHF. The CDR3 DNA sequence: TGTGCCAGCAGTTTGGGCAGGGGGCATGGCAGTCAGCCCCAGCATTTT.

This clone has only a few counts. The V call is TRBV11-2, the J call TRBJ2-7, with 8 bases that match TRBD2. The germline CDR1 and CDR2 sequences are SGHAT and FQNNGV. CDR3 length: 15 residues. The J segment lost 3 bases and the V segment lost 3 bases, leaving 7 bases of the junction unmatched. The CDR3 region is CASSFVMSGSYEQYF. The CDR3 coding sequence is TGTGCCAGCAGCTTTGTCATGAGCGGGAGCTACGAGCAGTACTTC.

The chain joins TRBV4-1 to TRBJ2-7; TRBD1 matches 8 bases. The CDR3 length is 16 residues. The V segment lost 4 bases and the J segment 3 bases; nucleotides outside the gene matches: 11. CDR1 MGHRA and CDR2 YSYEKL come from the germline V gene. DNA of the CDR3: TGCGCCAGCAGCCCCTACACCGGGACAGGAAGCTACGAGCAGTACTTC. As protein: CASSPYTGTGSYEQYF.

V usage is TRBV5-4 and J usage is TRBJ1-3; 7 nucleotides agree with TRBD1. This CDR3 comprises 13 residues. V was clipped by 4 bases and J by 11 bases; unmatched bases: 9. Germline lookup yields CDR1 SGHNT and CDR2 YYREEE (reference sequence). CDR3 coding DNA: TGTGCCAGCAGCCTTGCGGGGACAGCAGCCATATATTTT. As protein: CASSLAGTAAIYF.

This clone showed up just once. The rearrangement uses TRBV9 and TRBJ1-1; 7 bases match TRBD1. The V gene end was trimmed by 3 bases and the J gene end by 6 bases; junction bases not matched to a gene: 8. Germline V gene sequence: CDR1 SGDLS, CDR2 YYNGEE. This CDR3 contains 14 residues. The CDR3 nucleotides are TGTGCCAGCAGCGCCCAGGGTGACAGGGCTGAAGCTTTCTTT. It is translated as CASSAQGDRAEAFF.

The chain has TRBV7-2 and TRBJ1-2, with 7 positions matching TRBD1. The CDR3 covers 15 residues. Trimming removed 4 bases from V and 4 bases from J; junction bases left unmatched: 9. CDR1 and CDR2 from the germline V gene are SGHTA and FQGNSA. The CDR3 nucleotides read TGTGCCAGCAGCTCCGACAGGGCGAGGGGCTATGGCTACACCTTC. This sequence encodes CASSSDRARGYGYTF.

The chain joins TRBV2 to TRBJ1-5, with D uncertain. Trimming removed 7 bases at V and 7 bases at J, with 17 bases between. The germline V gene has CDR1 SNHLY and CDR2 FYNNEI. The CDR3 length is 14 residues. In DNA form, the CDR3 reads TGTGCCAGCACTCAGGAACCTCGGCAACAGCCCCAGCATTTT. Its translation is CASTQEPRQQPQHF.

The chain links TRBV7-9 to TRBJ2-2; D may be TRBD1 (6 bases). Trimming took off 5 bases at V and 3 bases at J, with 16 bases between the two ends. Looked up from germline, CDR1 is SEHNR and CDR2 is FQNEAQ (reference sequence). This CDR3 contains 16 residues. DNA of the CDR3: TGTGCCAGCAGCCCCCGGGACACCGTCGACACCGGGGAGCTGTTTTTT. It yields the protein CASSPRDTVDTGELFF.

The chain's CDR3 is CASSAPSGRPYNEQFF. CDR3 nucleotides: TGTGCCAGCAGCGCGCCTAGCGGGAGGCCCTACAATGAGCAGTTCTTC. V gene TRBV9 combines with J gene TRBJ2-1, with TRBD2 matching over 11 bases. The CDR3 covers 16 residues. V was pared by 3 bases and J by 2 bases, with 4 bases of the junction left unmatched. Germline V gene data show CDR1 as SGDLS and CDR2 as YYNGEE.

The chain couples TRBV5-6 to TRBJ2-1, with 8 bases lining up with TRBD1. The germline V gene has CDR1 SGHDT and CDR2 YYEEEE. The CDR3 consists of 15 residues. Trimming cost V 2 bases and J 10 bases; bases outside gene matches: 11. The CDR3 spells CASSLRDRTFGEQFF. The DNA of the CDR3 is TGTGCCAGCAGCTTAAGGGACAGGACCTTTGGGGAGCAGTTCTTC.

V gene TRBV11-3 combines with J gene TRBJ2-7; the D gene is possibly TRBD2 (6 bases). The CDR3 sequence is 14 residues long. Germline loops: CDR1 SGHNT, CDR2 YENEEA. V was pared by 5 bases and J by 3 bases, with 14 bases between. CDR3 in DNA: TGTGCCAGCAGCGTTAGCGGCTTCGACTACGAGCAGTACTTC. Translating gives CASSVSGFDYEQYF.

This chain connects TRBV15 to TRBJ2-1; D possibly corresponds to TRBD1 (6 bases). V lost 3 bases and J lost 9, with 9 bases in between. Germline CDR1 is LNHNV and CDR2 is YYDKDF (reference sequence). The CDR3 is 12 amino acids. CDR3: CATSRDSFEQFF. CDR3 DNA: TGTGCCACCAGCAGGGACAGTTTTGAGCAGTTCTTC.

This rearrangement joins TRBV5-1 to TRBJ2-3, with D possibly being TRBD2 (5 bases). The CDR3 has 15 amino acids. CDR1 and CDR2 from the germline V gene are SGHRS and YFSETQ. Trimming cost V 1 base and J 4 bases, with 13 bases left between them. CDR3 DNA sequence: TGCGCCAGCAGCTTGTGGTGGGAGAGTGCAGATACGCAGTATTTT. Translating it yields CASSLWWESADTQYF.

The chain is built from TRBV7-9 and TRBJ1-4; no definite D call. The length of the CDR3 is 17 residues. The V and J ends lost 2 bases and 3 bases respectively, with 16 bases between them. CDR1 is SEHNR, CDR2 FQNEAQ, per germline (reference sequence). The chain's CDR3 is CASSLYGLGQPNEKLFF. CDR3 bases: TGTGCCAGCAGCTTATACGGGTTAGGCCAGCCTAATGAAAAACTGTTTTTT.

The genes are TRBV14 and TRBJ2-1; 8 bases agree with TRBD2. The CDR3 is made up of 14 amino acids. Germline V gene sequence: CDR1 SGHDN, CDR2 FVKESK. V dropped 0 bases and J dropped 10; count of bases not matched to a gene: 5. The CDR3 DNA is TGTGCCAGCAGCCAAGAGGGACTAGGTCGCGAGCAGTTCTTC. It codes for CASSQEGLGREQFF.